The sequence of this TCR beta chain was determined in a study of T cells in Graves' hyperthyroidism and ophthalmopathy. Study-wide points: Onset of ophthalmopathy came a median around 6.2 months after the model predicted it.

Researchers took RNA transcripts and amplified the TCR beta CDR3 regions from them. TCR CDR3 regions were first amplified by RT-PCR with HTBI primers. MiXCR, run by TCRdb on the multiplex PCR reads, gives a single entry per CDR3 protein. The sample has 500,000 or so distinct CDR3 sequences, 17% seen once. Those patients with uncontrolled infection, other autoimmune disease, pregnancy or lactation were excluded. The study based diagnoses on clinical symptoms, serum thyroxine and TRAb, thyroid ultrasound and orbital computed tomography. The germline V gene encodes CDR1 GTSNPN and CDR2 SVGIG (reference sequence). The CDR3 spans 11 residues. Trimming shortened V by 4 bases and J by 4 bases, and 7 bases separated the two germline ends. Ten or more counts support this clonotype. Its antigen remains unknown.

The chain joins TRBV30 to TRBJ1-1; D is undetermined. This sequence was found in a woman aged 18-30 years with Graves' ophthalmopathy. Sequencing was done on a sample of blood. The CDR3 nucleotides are TGTGCCTGGAAATACCCCACTGAAGCTTTCTTT. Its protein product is CAWKYPTEAFF.